These 18 T cell receptor beta chains were sequenced from one sample in a study of blood T cell repertoires in COVID-19. The data were produced by immunoSEQ multiplex PCR, yet TCRdb's version contains in-frame clones alone and is incomplete. The sample yields under 200,000 clones, around three quarters seen once. The specimen was peripheral blood. The receptor source for this set is a man in his 70s with active or convalescent COVID-19.

The rearrangement uses TRBV4-2 and TRBJ2-1; D might be TRBD2 (6 bases). The CDR3 contains 19 residues. From germline, CDR1 is LGHNA and CDR2 YNFKEQ. V lost 2 bases and J lost 4, with 24 bases in between. CDR3 nucleotide sequence: TGTGCCAGCAGCCAAAATACGGGCCGCGGGACCGGGTCTTACAATGAGCAGTTCTTC. Translating it yields CASSQNTGRGTGSYNEQFF.

On this clone itself: One end of the junction is discordant with germline, which a read error may explain. V usage is TRBV2 and J usage is TRBJ1-2; the match to TRBD1 covers 8 bases. The CDR3 has 14 residues. CDR1 is SNHLY, CDR2 FYNNEI, per germline. In nucleotides, the CDR3 is TGTGCCAGCACTGAAAAAACAGGGGGCTATGGCTACACCTTC. Encoded protein: CASTEKTGGYGYTF.

Comments on this clone: Other DNA sequences in the sample encode the same CDR3. The chain employs TRBV5-1 and TRBJ2-5; 7 positions agree with TRBD1. Germline V gene lookup returns CDR1 SGHRS and CDR2 YFSETQ. The V segment lost 4 bases and the J segment 5 bases; nucleotides outside the gene matches: 2. CDR3 length: 12 amino acids. CDR3 DNA sequence: TGCGCCAGCAGCCCACAGGGGGAGACCCAGTACTTC. Its protein product is CASSPQGETQYF.

J is TRBJ2-7 and V is TRBV7-9; 7 positions agree with TRBD1. CDR1 and CDR2 from the germline V gene are SEHNR and FQNEAQ (reference sequence). This CDR3 spans 14 amino acids. V shed 4 bases, J shed 2 bases, and the junction held 5 bases outside the gene matches. The CDR3 spells CASSSGTEPYEQYF. The CDR3 nucleotides read TGTGCCAGCAGCTCCGGGACAGAACCCTACGAGCAGTACTTC.

A few counts support this clone. This chain connects TRBV9 to TRBJ1-5; tentative D call: TRBD1 (6 bases). V was shortened by 0 bases and J by 3 bases, with 10 bases between the two germline ends. The CDR3 is made up of 15 amino acids. Germline V gene sequence: CDR1 SGDLS, CDR2 YYNGEE. This CDR3 reads CASSVEGGVNQPQHF. For the CDR3, the DNA is TGTGCCAGCAGCGTAGAAGGGGGTGTCAATCAGCCCCAGCATTTT.

The chain is built from TRBV29-1 and TRBJ2-3; D is unresolved. The V and J ends lost 1 base and 6 bases respectively, with 8 bases between them. The CDR3 spans 12 residues. In germline, CDR1 is SQVTM, CDR2 ANQGSEA. This CDR3 is CSVEAYRDTQYF. Written as DNA, the CDR3 is TGCAGCGTTGAAGCCTACCGGGATACGCAGTATTTT.

This clone was counted many times. This chain uses TRBV4-3 with TRBJ2-1; TRBD2 matches 9 bases. V shed 0 bases and J 4 bases; nucleotides not matched to a gene: 7. This CDR3 has 17 residues. CDR1 is LGHNA, CDR2 YSLEER, per germline. Written as DNA, the CDR3 is TGCGCCAGCAGCCAAGATGGAGCGGGGGGCAGATACAATGAGCAGTTCTTC. Residues: CASSQDGAGGRYNEQFF.

The CDR3 loop reads CASSPRGTGQAYEQYF. The CDR3 DNA is TGTGCCAGCAGCCCTAGGGGGACAGGGCAAGCCTACGAGCAGTACTTC. This rearrangement joins TRBV9 to TRBJ2-7; TRBD1 matches 9 bases. The CDR3 covers 16 residues. V was clipped by 4 bases and J by 2 bases; unmatched bases: 10. The germline gives CDR1 SGDLS, CDR2 YYNGEE.

CDR3 DNA: TGTGCCAGCAGTTACTCGCCATTCGTAGCGGGAGGACGACCGGGGGAGACCCAGTACTTC. Encoded protein: CASSYSPFVAGGRPGETQYF. V is TRBV6-2 or TRBV6-3 and J is TRBJ2-5; 10 bases fit TRBD2. The CDR3 is 20 amino acids. Germline V gene data show CDR1 as MNHEY and CDR2 as SVGEGT. V lost 0 bases to trimming and J lost 5 bases; unmatched junction nucleotides: 18.

This rearrangement joins TRBV18 to TRBJ2-2; TRBD2 might be the D (6 bases). The germline V gene has CDR1 KGHSH and CDR2 LQKENI. The germline V and J ends were trimmed by 2 bases and 3 bases, with 7 bases remaining between them. The CDR3 spans 14 residues. The CDR3 DNA sequence: TGTGCCAGCTCACCAACGGGAGACACCGGGGAGCTGTTTTTT. This gives the protein CASSPTGDTGELFF.

The chain combines TRBV5-1 with TRBJ1-1; D is uncertain. This CDR3 contains 14 residues. Germline CDR1 reads SGHRS; CDR2 reads YFSETQ. Deletions cut 2 bases from V and 1 base from J, with 9 bases between. The CDR3 nucleotides are TGCGCCAGCAGCTTTCAGGCTTCGAACACTGAAGCTTTCTTT. Translated: CASSFQASNTEAFF.

This chain links TRBV10-3 with TRBJ2-1; 15 bases are a match to TRBD2. Germline V lookup: CDR1 ENHRY, CDR2 SYGVKD. V shed 6 bases, J shed 5 bases, and the junction held 2 bases outside the gene matches. This CDR3 has 15 residues. The CDR3 sequence: CAIRGLAGGDNEQFF. The CDR3 bases are TGTGCCATCAGGGGACTAGCGGGAGGCGACAATGAGCAGTTCTTC.

CDR3 sequence: CAIAGRDTDTQYF. CDR3 DNA: TGTGCCATCGCGGGGAGGGACACAGATACGCAGTATTTT. The J gene is TRBJ2-3, the V gene TRBV10-3; TRBD2 matches 7 bases. Germline V gives CDR1 ENHRY, CDR2 SYGVKD. V lost 8 bases, J lost 2 bases, and 4 bases stayed unmatched. The CDR3 sequence is 13 residues long.

The chain carries TRBV3-1 (or the pseudogene TRBV3-2) and TRBJ2-7, with D possibly matching TRBD2 (5 bases). Germline V gives CDR1 LGHDT, CDR2 YNNKEL (reference sequence). V dropped 4 bases and J dropped 7 bases, with 17 bases sitting between them. This CDR3 contains 14 residues. The CDR3 loop is CASSPLFEGGEQYF. In nucleotides, the CDR3 is TGTGCCAGCAGCCCCCTGTTTGAGGGCGGGGAGCAGTACTTC.

The chain employs TRBV27 and TRBJ1-2; D unresolved. CDR3 length equals 17 residues. Germline V gene lookup returns CDR1 MNHEY and CDR2 SMNVEV (reference sequence). Trimming removed 5 bases at V and 0 bases at J, with 19 bases between. The DNA of the CDR3 is TGTGCCAGCAGTCAAATGGGGAGTTTATATACTAACTATGGCTACACCTTC. This sequence encodes CASSQMGSLYTNYGYTF.

This clone was recorded at least ten times. The gene calls are TRBV7-8 and TRBJ1-2; TRBD1 matches at 8 bases. After removal of 5 bases from V and 2 bases from J, the junction contained 4 bases not matched to a gene. CDR1 is SGHVS, CDR2 FQNEAQ, per germline. The CDR3 has 14 residues. As DNA, the CDR3 is TGTGCCAGCAGCCTGCGGGACAGGAACTATGGCTACACCTTC. This gives the protein CASSLRDRNYGYTF.

The V gene is TRBV6-5, the J gene TRBJ2-2, with 8 bases fitting TRBD2. J gave up 6 bases and V 2 bases, and 8 bases lay outside the gene matches. This CDR3 has 16 amino acids. Germline V gene sequence: CDR1 MNHEY, CDR2 SVGAGI. The CDR3 is CASSYDRAGVAGELFF. For the CDR3, the DNA is TGTGCCAGCAGTTACGATAGAGCGGGAGTAGCCGGGGAGCTGTTTTTT.

The rearrangement joins TRBV6-1 to TRBJ1-5; D uncertain. This CDR3 comprises 15 residues. Between the trimmed V and J ends, which lost 3 bases and 0 bases, there was a span of 9 bases. Germline CDR1 is MNHNS and CDR2 is SASEGT. CDR3: CASSDLRDSNQPQHF. The CDR3 DNA follows: TGTGCCAGCAGTGATCTTCGGGATAGCAATCAGCCCCAGCATTTT.